This T cell receptor (beta chain) was captured by sequencing in a study of control samples from healthy donors and cancer patients (dated by TCRdb to about 2020). The germline V gene (reference sequence) gives CDR1 as LGHDT and CDR2 as YNNKEL. Trimming leaves V shorter by 1 base and J shorter by 6 bases, with the junction holding 2 bases beyond the gene matches. The CDR3 measures 14 amino acids from cysteine to phenylalanine. CDR3 DNA is the only sequence kept; it has 42 bases, read in frame from the first base. Receptor libraries were prepared by the immunoSEQ multiplex PCR assay. The clones in this table, taken by TCRdb from immuneACCESS, are in-frame only. Not every clone is retained; where verified, under half of the shortfall comes from an unresolved V gene, and the cause of the rest is unknown. This sample holds tens of thousands of clones; less than 80% were observed only once. The top ten constitute 20% to 25% of the sample.

Of note for this clone: The antigen it binds to is not known. No base qualities exist here, and no much larger clone lies one base off it.

Input material: PBMCs. This TCR derives from a man in his sixties with head and neck cancer. In this chain, TRBV3-1 (or the pseudogene TRBV3-2) is recombined with TRBJ2-2; 7 junctional bases match TRBD2. The CDR3 here reads CASSQGLAAGELFF. The DNA reads TGTGCCAGCAGCCAAGGTCTAGCGGCCGGGGAGCTGTTTTTT.